Each of the 26 T cell receptor beta chains below was sequenced from the same sample in a study of control samples from healthy donors and cancer patients. TCRdb keeps only in-frame clones here, not all; method: immunoSEQ multiplex PCR. The sample has roughly 73,000 clones; almost 95% are singletons. Sequencing used blood. The source of these receptors is a woman aged 60-70 years in good health.

This chain links TRBV5-5 with TRBJ2-7; 7 positions match TRBD1. Germline loops: CDR1 SGHKS, CDR2 YYEKEE (reference sequence). V trimming: 4 bases; J trimming: 0 bases; junction bases outside the gene matches: 7. The CDR3 spans 15 residues. In DNA form, the CDR3 reads TGTGCCAGCAGCGCGACACAGGGGCGCTCCTACGAGCAGTACTTC. The encoded protein is CASSATQGRSYEQYF.

The rearrangement links TRBV18 to TRBJ1-4; no clear D gene. CDR1 is KGHSH and CDR2 is LQKENI in the germline V gene. The CDR3 contains 17 residues. Trimming cost V 2 bases and J 7 bases, with 20 bases left between them. The CDR3 protein is CASSPFEVEGGSEKLFF. CDR3 DNA sequence: TGTGCCAGCTCACCATTTGAGGTTGAGGGCGGTAGTGAAAAACTGTTTTTT.

The rearrangement links TRBV30 to TRBJ1-6; D unclear. The V gene's germline CDR1 is GTSNPN and CDR2 SVGIG (reference sequence). The CDR3 totals 13 residues. Trimming removed 0 bases at V and 5 bases at J, with 5 bases between. CDR3 coding DNA: TGTGCCTGGAGTGTACGGGATAATTCACCCCTCCACTTT. This translates into CAWSVRDNSPLHF.

The gene calls are TRBV6-1 and TRBJ2-3; D ambiguous. V lost 2 bases to trimming and J lost 2 bases, with 5 bases between them. The CDR3 covers 13 residues. Looked up from germline, CDR1 is MNHNS and CDR2 is SASEGT. The CDR3 reads CASSESLTDTQYF. The CDR3, as DNA: TGTGCCAGCAGTGAATCACTCACAGATACGCAGTATTTT.

This chain connects TRBV14 to TRBJ1-5; 8 bases are a match to TRBD1. CDR3 length: 13 amino acids. Germline trimming cut 4 bases from V and 6 bases from J; bases unmatched to any gene: 2. Germline values: CDR1 SGHDN, CDR2 FVKESK. The CDR3 DNA is TGTGCCAGCAGCCGAGACAGGGGTCAGCCCCAGCATTTT. Protein sequence: CASSRDRGQPQHF. Using reference TRBV14 and TRBJ1-5 for the parts outside the CDR3, the full variable domain is EAGVTQFPSHSVIEKGQTVTLRCDPISGHDNLYWYRRVMGKEIKFLLHFVKESKQDESGMPNNRFLAERTGGTYSTLKVQPAELEDSGVYFCASSRDRGQPQHFGDGTRLSIL.

The chain uses TRBV7-9 and TRBJ2-7; possible D gene TRBD2, 5 bases. The germline V and J ends were trimmed by 5 bases and 2 bases, with 10 bases remaining between them. Germline V gives CDR1 SEHNR, CDR2 FQNEAQ (reference sequence). This CDR3 contains 13 residues. CDR3 loop: CASSPEGPYEQYF. The CDR3 nucleotides read TGTGCCAGCAGCCCTGAGGGCCCCTACGAGCAGTACTTC.

CDR3 sequence (DNA): TGTGCCAGCAGCAAAAGGGGGCAAGAGACCCAGTACTTC. Protein product: CASSKRGQETQYF. The genes are TRBV6-5 and TRBJ2-5, with D possibly TRBD1 on 6 matching bases. Germline V gene data show CDR1 as MNHEY and CDR2 as SVGAGI. Trimming removed 6 bases at V and 2 bases at J, with 10 bases between. The CDR3 is 13 residues long.

This chain connects TRBV4-1 to TRBJ2-7, with 10 nucleotides matching TRBD1. The V gene's germline CDR1 is MGHRA and CDR2 YSYEKL. This CDR3 spans 16 amino acids. The ends lost 4 bases at V and 2 bases at J; junction bases unmatched: 8. CDR3 sequence reads: CASSRTGQGLPYEQYF. For the CDR3, the DNA is TGCGCCAGCAGCCGAACGGGACAGGGGCTCCCCTACGAGCAGTACTTC.

The chain carries TRBV7-2 and TRBJ2-5; D is unresolved. Trimming removed 1 base at V and 5 bases at J, with 11 bases between. The CDR3 covers 14 residues. CDR1 is SGHTA and CDR2 is FQGNSA in the germline V gene. The CDR3 DNA follows: TGTGCCAGCAGCTTAGGCCTAGATGGTGAGACCCAGTACTTC. Amino acids: CASSLGLDGETQYF.

The chain has TRBV4-1 and TRBJ1-4; 9 positions match TRBD1. Germline V gives CDR1 MGHRA, CDR2 YSYEKL. The CDR3 spans 14 residues. Losses at the gene ends were 1 base for V and 8 bases for J; bases not matched to a gene: 2. The CDR3 sequence: CASSQGTGDEKLFF. CDR3 nucleotides: TGCGCCAGCAGCCAAGGGACAGGGGACGAAAAACTGTTTTTT.

This clone was detected a few times. This chain joins TRBV2 and TRBJ1-5; TRBD1 aligns across 8 bases. This CDR3 region has 13 residues. V dropped 6 bases and J dropped 11; count of bases not matched to a gene: 9. The germline gives CDR1 SNHLY, CDR2 FYNNEI. CDR3 loop: CASSELRQGTQHF. In nucleotides, the CDR3 is TGTGCCAGCAGCGAGTTAAGACAGGGGACCCAGCATTTT. The complete variable domain, with remaining parts taken from reference TRBV2 and TRBJ1-5, reads EPEVTQTPSHQVTQMGQEVILRCVPISNHLYFYWYRQILGQKVEFLVSFYNNEISEKSEIFDDQFSVERPDGSNFTLKIRSTKLEDSAMYFCASSELRQGTQHFGDGTRLSIL.

V gene TRBV4-3 combines with J gene TRBJ2-2, with D maybe TRBD1 (6 bases). CDR3 size: 14 residues. V dropped 1 base and J dropped 5 bases, with 8 bases sitting between them. CDR1 LGHNA and CDR2 YSLEER come from the germline V gene. The CDR3 sequence: CASSQGGQTGELFF. DNA of the CDR3: TGCGCCAGCAGCCAAGGAGGACAGACCGGGGAGCTGTTTTTT.

The V call is TRBV7-2, the J call TRBJ2-5, with D unresolved. The CDR3 covers 15 residues. V was clipped by 1 base and J by 5 bases, with 14 bases between them. Germline loops: CDR1 SGHTA, CDR2 FQGNSA. In DNA, the CDR3 is TGTGCCAGCAGCTTAGTGGGCCGGGTTCGGGAGACCCAGTACTTC. Translated, it gives CASSLVGRVRETQYF.

This chain uses TRBV13 with TRBJ1-1; tentative D call: TRBD1 (5 bases). The V gene lost 2 bases and the J gene lost 3 bases, with 19 bases spanning the gap. The CDR3 extends over 17 amino acids. Germline CDR1 PRHDT, CDR2 FYEKMQ (reference sequence). The CDR3 loop is CASSLSLRGPWDTEAFF. The DNA for the CDR3 is TGTGCCAGCAGCTTAAGCCTTAGGGGCCCATGGGACACTGAAGCTTTCTTT.

V gene TRBV30 combines with J gene TRBJ2-7; D unclear. The V gene lost 2 bases and the J gene lost 5 bases, with 7 bases spanning the gap. The CDR3 loop spans 11 amino acids. From germline, CDR1 is GTSNPN and CDR2 SVGIG (reference sequence). This CDR3 is CAWSKGHEQYF. As DNA, the CDR3 is TGTGCCTGGAGTAAGGGCCACGAGCAGTACTTC.

The rearrangement uses TRBV24-1 and TRBJ2-1, with D possibly matching TRBD1 (6 bases). Per the germline V gene, CDR1 is KGHDR and CDR2 is SFDVKD. V was cut by 4 bases and J by 0 bases, with 15 bases left in between. The CDR3 runs 17 residues. CDR3 protein: CATSESRDMSSYNEQFF. The CDR3 DNA sequence: TGTGCCACCAGTGAATCCCGGGACATGAGCTCCTACAATGAGCAGTTCTTC.

The V call is TRBV19, the J call TRBJ1-1; 9 bases align to TRBD1. The CDR3 has 12 residues. After removal of 6 bases from V and 11 bases from J, the junction contained 7 bases not matched to a gene. Germline V gene sequence: CDR1 LNHDA, CDR2 SQIVND (reference sequence). The CDR3 DNA is TGTGCCAGTAGAGAAGACAGGGGGTTTGCTTTCTTT. Its translation: CASREDRGFAFF.

CDR3 DNA sequence: TGTGCCAGCAGCTTAGAGGTAGTAAGAGAGCAGTTCTTC. Translating it yields CASSLEVVREQFF. The V and J genes are TRBV7-2 and TRBJ2-1; D ambiguous. CDR3 size: 13 residues. V dropped 1 base and J dropped 10 bases, with 11 bases sitting between them. Germline lookup yields CDR1 SGHTA and CDR2 FQGNSA.

The V and J genes are TRBV6-4 and TRBJ1-5; D is ambiguous. The CDR3 spans 13 residues. Trimming removed 5 bases from V and 4 bases from J, with 9 bases in between. CDR1 is MRHNA, CDR2 SNTAGT, per germline. Here the CDR3 DNA reads TGTGCCAGCAGTCCCGAGAGTAATCAGCCCCAGCATTTT. Its translation is CASSPESNQPQHF.

The V call is TRBV18, the J call TRBJ1-2, with no clear D. This CDR3 has 13 residues. V lost 3 bases and J lost 5, with 10 bases in between. CDR1 and CDR2 (germline): KGHSH, LQKENI. The CDR3 loop is CASSPSREYGYTF. For the CDR3, the DNA is TGTGCCAGCTCACCCTCCCGGGAGTATGGCTACACCTTC.

V is TRBV29-1 and J is TRBJ2-1; D gene uncertain. There are 14 residues in the CDR3. Germline CDR1 reads SQVTM; CDR2 reads ANQGSEA. Trimming cost V 3 bases and J 4 bases, with 13 bases left between them. The CDR3 bases are TGCAGCGTTGAGAGACGGGTCGATTACAATGAGCAGTTCTTC. This encodes CSVERRVDYNEQFF.

J is TRBJ2-6 and V is TRBV7-2, with D possibly being TRBD1 (5 bases). V was cut by 5 bases and J by 4 bases, with 15 bases left in between. Germline V gene sequence: CDR1 SGHTA, CDR2 FQGNSA. The CDR3 is 16 residues long. The CDR3 spells CASSPPQGSGANVLTF. As DNA, the CDR3 is TGTGCCAGCAGCCCGCCGCAGGGATCCGGGGCCAACGTCCTGACTTTC.

The V and J genes are TRBV18 and TRBJ1-6; 7 bases fit TRBD1. Germline V lookup: CDR1 KGHSH, CDR2 LQKENI. The CDR3 length is 14 residues. Trimming at V came to 6 bases and at J to 7 bases, leaving 6 bases not matched to a gene. The CDR3 region has the DNA TGTGCCAGCTCCTTCGGACAGGAAAATTCACCCCTCCACTTT. It specifies CASSFGQENSPLHF.

The genes are TRBV28 and TRBJ1-2, with TRBD1 matching over 11 bases. Unmatched junction bases numbered 8, after V lost 2 bases and J lost 3 bases. The CDR3 length is 17 residues. The germline gives CDR1 MDHEN, CDR2 SYDVKM. This CDR3 is CASSLGGQGVLDYGYTF. The CDR3 DNA reads TGTGCCAGCAGTTTAGGGGGACAGGGGGTTCTTGACTATGGCTACACCTTC.

The rearrangement links TRBV2 to TRBJ2-3; 10 bases match TRBD2. The germline V gene encodes CDR1 SNHLY and CDR2 FYNNEI. The CDR3 is 15 amino acids. The V segment lost 6 bases and the J segment 4 bases; nucleotides outside the gene matches: 7. CDR3 coding DNA: TGTGCCAGCAGGCAAGCGGGAGGGCCTTCAGATACGCAGTATTTT. Amino acid sequence: CASRQAGGPSDTQYF.

This clone came up once. The rearrangement uses TRBV3-1 (or the pseudogene TRBV3-2) and TRBJ2-1, with D tentatively TRBD1 (6 bases). The length of the CDR3 is 14 residues. Germline CDR1 and CDR2: LGHDT and YNNKEL (reference sequence). The V end lost 1 base, the J end lost 10 bases, and 14 bases lay between the germline ends. The CDR3 spells CASSQGTGPWEQFF. The DNA of the CDR3 is TGTGCCAGCAGCCAAGGCACAGGGCCATGGGAGCAGTTCTTC.